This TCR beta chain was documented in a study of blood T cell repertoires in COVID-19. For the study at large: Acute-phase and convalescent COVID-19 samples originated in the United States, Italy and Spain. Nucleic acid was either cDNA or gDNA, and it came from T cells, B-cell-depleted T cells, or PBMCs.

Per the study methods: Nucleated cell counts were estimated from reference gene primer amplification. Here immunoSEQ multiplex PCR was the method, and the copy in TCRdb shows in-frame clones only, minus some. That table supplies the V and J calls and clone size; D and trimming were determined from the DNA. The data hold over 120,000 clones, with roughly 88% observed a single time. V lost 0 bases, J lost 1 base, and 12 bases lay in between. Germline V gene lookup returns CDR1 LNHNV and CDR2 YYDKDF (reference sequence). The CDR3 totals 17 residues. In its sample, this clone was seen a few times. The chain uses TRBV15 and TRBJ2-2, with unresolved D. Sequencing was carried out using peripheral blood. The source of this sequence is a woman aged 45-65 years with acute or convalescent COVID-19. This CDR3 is CATSRDYWARNTGELFF. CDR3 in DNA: TGTGCCACCAGCAGAGATTACTGGGCGCGGAACACCGGGGAGCTGTTTTTT. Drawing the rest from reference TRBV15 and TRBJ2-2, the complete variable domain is DAMVIQNPRYQVTQFGKPVTLSCSQTLNHNVMYWYQQKSSQAPKLLFHYYDKDFNNEADTPDNFQSRRPNTSFCFLDIRSPGLGDTAMYLCATSRDYWARNTGELFFGEGSRLTVL.